This T cell receptor (beta chain) was profiled in a study of CD8+ T cells in alopecia areata. Study in general: Treated patients took oral tofacitinib at 5 to 10 mg twice daily.

Using a FACSAria, the CD4+ and CD8+ T cells were sorted from the PBMCs. CDR1 is MGHRA and CDR2 is YSYEKL in the germline V gene. This CDR3 is built from 15 residues. With 1 base clipped from V and 3 bases from J, the junction kept 2 bases outside the gene matches. Once RNA had been extracted, it was reverse transcribed into cDNA to act as the sequencing template. TCRdb's table, derived via immunoSEQ multiplex PCR, lists solely in-frame clones and lacks some. The repertoire holds roughly 250,000 clones, with around 67% as singletons. This chain joins TRBV4-1 and TRBJ2-2, with 7 nucleotides matching TRBD1. This sequence was found in a human donor with alopecia areata. The sequencing here drew on CD4+ T cells sorted from blood, taken at week 0. The CDR3, as DNA: TGCGCCAGCAGCCAAGGGGACAGTTACACCGGGGAGCTGTTTTTT. The encoded protein is CASSQGDSYTGELFF.